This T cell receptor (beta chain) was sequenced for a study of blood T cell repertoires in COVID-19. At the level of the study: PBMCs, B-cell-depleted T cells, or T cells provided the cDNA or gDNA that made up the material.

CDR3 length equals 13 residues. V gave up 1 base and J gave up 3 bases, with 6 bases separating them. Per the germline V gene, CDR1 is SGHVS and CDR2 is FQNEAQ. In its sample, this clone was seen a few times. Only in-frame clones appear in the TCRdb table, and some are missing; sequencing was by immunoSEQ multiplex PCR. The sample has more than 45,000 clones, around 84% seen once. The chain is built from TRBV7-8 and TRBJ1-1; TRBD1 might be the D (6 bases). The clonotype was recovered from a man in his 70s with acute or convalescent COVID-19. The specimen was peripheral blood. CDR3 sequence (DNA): TGTGCCAGCAGCTTAGACAGGGACACTGAAGCTTTCTTT. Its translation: CASSLDRDTEAFF.